Detailed here is one T cell receptor (beta chain). Its antigen is currently unknown. The PCR made use of 60 Vbeta and 13 Jbeta primers. Method: immunoSEQ multiplex PCR; TCRdb's copy keeps in-frame clones and lacks some. The table records about 95,000 clones, more than 70% of them present only once. This specimen comes from a study of cytomegalovirus exposure and HLA in healthy donors. Study-level background: In an earlier analysis, 90 million to 130 million unique TCR beta sequences were found from some 180 million T cells. Regarding the study as a whole: The authors judged a highly shared variant cluster likely a sequencing artifact.

The receptor was isolated from a young man in good health and CMV-seropositive. Sequencing input: PBMCs.

CDR3 residues: CASTINGGRDYGYTF. Here the CDR3 DNA reads TGTGCCAGCACCATTAACGGGGGACGGGACTATGGCTACACCTTC. The gene calls are TRBV5-4 and TRBJ1-2; the D gene is possibly TRBD1 (5 bases). V lost 6 bases, J lost 3 bases, and 18 bases lay in between. The CDR3 is made up of 15 amino acids. Germline loops: CDR1 SGHNT, CDR2 YYREEE (reference sequence).